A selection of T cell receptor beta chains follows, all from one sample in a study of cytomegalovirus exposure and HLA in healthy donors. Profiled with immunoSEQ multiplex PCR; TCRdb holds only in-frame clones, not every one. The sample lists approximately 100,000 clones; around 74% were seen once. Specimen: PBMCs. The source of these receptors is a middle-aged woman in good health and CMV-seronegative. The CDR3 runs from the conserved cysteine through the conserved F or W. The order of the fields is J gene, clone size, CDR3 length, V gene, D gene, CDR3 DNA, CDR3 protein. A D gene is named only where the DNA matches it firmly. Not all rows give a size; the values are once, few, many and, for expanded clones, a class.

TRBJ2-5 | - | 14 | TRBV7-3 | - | TGTGCCAGCAGCTCGTCTAGTTACGGCGAGACCCAGTACTTC | CASSSSSYGETQYF
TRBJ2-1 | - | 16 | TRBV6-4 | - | TGTGCCAGCAGTGACAATCCATGGGCTGCCTACAATGAGCAGTTCTTC | CASSDNPWAAYNEQFF
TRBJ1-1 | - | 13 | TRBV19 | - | TGTGCCAGTAGTAGCCGGGTGAACACTGAAGCTTTCTTT | CASSSRVNTEAFF
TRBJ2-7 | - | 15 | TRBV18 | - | TGTGCCAGCTCACCACCATATACGCAGGGCGGCGAGCAGTACTTC | CASSPPYTQGGEQYF
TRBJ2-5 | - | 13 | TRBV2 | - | TGTGCCAGCAGTGATCGGGTAGCAGAGACCCAGTACTTC | CASSDRVAETQYF
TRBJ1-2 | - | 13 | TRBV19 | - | TGTGCCAGTAGTACTTCGGCACGGGGTGGCTACACCTTC | CASSTSARGGYTF
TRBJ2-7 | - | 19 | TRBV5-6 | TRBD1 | TGTGCCAGCAGCTTGGCCTTTGTTTCGCAACAGGGGACAACCTACGAGCAGTACTTC | CASSLAFVSQQGTTYEQYF
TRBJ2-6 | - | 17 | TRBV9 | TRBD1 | TGTGCCAGCAGCGTCCGGGACAGGGGGTCCGGGGCCAACGTCCTGACTTTC | CASSVRDRGSGANVLTF
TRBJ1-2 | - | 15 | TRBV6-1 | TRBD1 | TGTGCCAACTACCCCGGGACAGGGGGCTTCTTTGGCTACACCTTC | CANYPGTGGFFGYTF
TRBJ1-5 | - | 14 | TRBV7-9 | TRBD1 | TGTGCCAGCAGCCCGGGACAGGGGGTTGGGCCCCAGCATTTT | CASSPGQGVGPQHF
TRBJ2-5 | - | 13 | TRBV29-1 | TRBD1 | TGCAGCGTCATAACAGGGGCCCCGGAGACCCAGTACTTC | CSVITGAPETQYF
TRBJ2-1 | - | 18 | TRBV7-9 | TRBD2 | TGTGCCAGCAGCTTAGGTAGCGGGGCGGGAAGCTCCTACAATGAGCAGTTCTTC | CASSLGSGAGSSYNEQFF
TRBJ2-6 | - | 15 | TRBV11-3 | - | TGTGCCAGCAGCTTAGAGGTCGGGGGGGCCAACGTCCTGACTTTC | CASSLEVGGANVLTF
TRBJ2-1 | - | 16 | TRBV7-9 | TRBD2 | TGTGCCAGCAGCCGACTAGCGGGAGGGCATCTCGATGAGCAGTTCTTC | CASSRLAGGHLDEQFF
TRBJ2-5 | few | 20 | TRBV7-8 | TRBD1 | TGTGCCAGCAGCCTGACTCCCCCCGGGACAGGGTTTAGGGAACAAGAGACCCAGTACTTC | CASSLTPPGTGFREQETQYF
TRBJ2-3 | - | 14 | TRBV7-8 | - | TGTGCCAGCAGCCGTGGGGCACCGCCGGATACGCAGTATTTT | CASSRGAPPDTQYF
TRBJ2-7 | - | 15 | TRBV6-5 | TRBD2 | TGTGCCAGCAGTTACTCGACTAGCAGGGCCTACGAGCAGTACTTC | CASSYSTSRAYEQYF
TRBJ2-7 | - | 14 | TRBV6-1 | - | TGTGCCAGCAGTGAAAGGGGACACACCTACGAGCAGTACTTC | CASSERGHTYEQYF
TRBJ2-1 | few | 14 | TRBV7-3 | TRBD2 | TGTGCCAGCAGCTCTCTAGCGGGAGTAGGGGAGCAGTTCTTC | CASSSLAGVGEQFF
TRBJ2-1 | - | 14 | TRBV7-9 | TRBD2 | TGTTCCAGCAGCTCGGGACTAGCCGTCGATGAGCAGTTCTTC | CSSSSGLAVDEQFF
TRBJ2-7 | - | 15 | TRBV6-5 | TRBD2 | TGTGCCAGCAGTCGCCTCAGCGGGGCAGAGATCGAGCAGTACTTC | CASSRLSGAEIEQYF
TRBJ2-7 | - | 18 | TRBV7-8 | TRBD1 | TGTGCCAGCAGCTTAGAATATAAGGGAAGGCAGGGGGCGGAGAAGCAGTACTTC | CASSLEYKGRQGAEKQYF
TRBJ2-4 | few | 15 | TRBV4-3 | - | TGCGCCAGCAGCCAAGAAAGGGAGGTCAAAAACATTCAGTACTTC | CASSQEREVKNIQYF
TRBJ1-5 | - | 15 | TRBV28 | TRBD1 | TGTGCCAGCAGGACCGGGACAGGCGGAGTTCAGCCCCAGCATTTT | CASRTGTGGVQPQHF
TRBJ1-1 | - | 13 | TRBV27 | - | TGTGCCAGCAGTCCACTCCCGCGGACTGAAGCTTTCTTT | CASSPLPRTEAFF
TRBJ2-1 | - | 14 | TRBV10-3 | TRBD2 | TGTGCCATCAGTGCGGCGGGAGGGCTCAATGAGCAGTTCTTC | CAISAAGGLNEQFF
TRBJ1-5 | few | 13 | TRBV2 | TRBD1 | TGTGCCAGCAATGAAGACAGGGATCAGCCCCAGCATTTT | CASNEDRDQPQHF
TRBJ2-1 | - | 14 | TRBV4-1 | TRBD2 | TGCGCCAGCAGCCAAGAGCTAGCGGGAGATGCGCAGTTCTTC | CASSQELAGDAQFF
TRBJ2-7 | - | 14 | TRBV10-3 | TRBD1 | TGTGCCATGGGGGGGACAGGGGGAGCCTTAGAGCAGTACTTC | CAMGGTGGALEQYF
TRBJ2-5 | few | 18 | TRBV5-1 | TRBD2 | TGCGCCAGCAGCTTGGGTTCCCCTAGCGGGGGGTTGCAAGAGACCCAGTACTTC | CASSLGSPSGGLQETQYF
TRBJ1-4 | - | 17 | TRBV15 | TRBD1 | TGTGCCACCAATTCAAAAGGCACGGGACAGATTAATGAAAAACTGTTTTTT | CATNSKGTGQINEKLFF
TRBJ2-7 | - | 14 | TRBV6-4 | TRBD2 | TGTGCCAGCAGTGACTGGGCGGGAGCCGACGAGCAGTACTTC | CASSDWAGADEQYF
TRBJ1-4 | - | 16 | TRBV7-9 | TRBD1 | TGTTCCAGCAGTTTGGGAACACAGGGGATTAATGAAAAACTGTTTTTT | CSSSLGTQGINEKLFF
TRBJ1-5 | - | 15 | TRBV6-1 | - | TGTGCCAGCAGTGTACAGGGAATCAGCAATCAGCCCCAGCATTTT | CASSVQGISNQPQHF
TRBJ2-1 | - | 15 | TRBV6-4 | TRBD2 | TGTGCCAGCAGTGGACTAGCGGGACCTCACAATGAGCAGTTCTTC | CASSGLAGPHNEQFF
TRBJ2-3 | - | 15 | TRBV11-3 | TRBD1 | TGTGCCAGCAGCCGGGACAGGGCTAGCACAGATACGCAGTATTTT | CASSRDRASTDTQYF
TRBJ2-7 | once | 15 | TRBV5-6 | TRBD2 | TGTGCCAGCCTGGACGGGGGGACCTTCTCCTACGAGCAGTACTTC | CASLDGGTFSYEQYF
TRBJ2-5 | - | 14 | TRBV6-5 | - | TGTGCCAGCAGTTACTCATACAGGGCTGAGACCCAGTACTTC | CASSYSYRAETQYF
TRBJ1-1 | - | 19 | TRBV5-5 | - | TGTGCCAGCAGCTTGGTGCCCACAACAGGGAAATCGACGGCCACTGAAGCTTTCTTT | CASSLVPTTGKSTATEAFF
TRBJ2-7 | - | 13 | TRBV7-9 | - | TGTGCCAGCAGCTTAGCTTTGAGTTACGAGCAGTACTTC | CASSLALSYEQYF
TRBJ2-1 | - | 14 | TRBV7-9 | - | TGTGCCAGCAGCTTAGATCAGGAGCGGGACAAGCAGTTCTTC | CASSLDQERDKQFF
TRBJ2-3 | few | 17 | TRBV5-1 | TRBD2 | TGCGCCAGCAGCTCGGGACTAGCGGGGGGGAGCACAGATACGCAGTATTTT | CASSSGLAGGSTDTQYF
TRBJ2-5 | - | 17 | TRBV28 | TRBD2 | TGTGCCAGCAGGCTATCCGCTATTGGACTAGCCGGAGAGACCCAGTACTTC | CASRLSAIGLAGETQYF
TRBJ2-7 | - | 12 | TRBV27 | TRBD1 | TGTGCCACCGGACAGGGGGCTTACGAGCAGTACTTC | CATGQGAYEQYF
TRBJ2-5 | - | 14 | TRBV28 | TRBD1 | TGTGCCAGCAGGGGGACAGCTTTCCAAGAGACCCAGTACTTC | CASRGTAFQETQYF
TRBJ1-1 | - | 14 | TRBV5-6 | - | TGTGCCAGCAGCTTGGGGCAGGGCTACACTGAAGCTTTCTTT | CASSLGQGYTEAFF
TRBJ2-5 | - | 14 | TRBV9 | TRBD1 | TGTGCCAGCAGCGTAGAGGTCACAGGGGGGACCCAGTACTTC | CASSVEVTGGTQYF
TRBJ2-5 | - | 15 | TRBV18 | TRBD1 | TGTGCCAGCTCACACGGGACAGGGGACCAAGAGACCCAGTACTTC | CASSHGTGDQETQYF
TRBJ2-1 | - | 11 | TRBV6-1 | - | TGTGCCAGCAGCCCTACCAATGAGCAGTTCTTC | CASSPTNEQFF
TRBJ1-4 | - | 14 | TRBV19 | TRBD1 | TGTGCCAGTAGCGACAGGGGGAATAATGAAAAACTGTTTTTT | CASSDRGNNEKLFF
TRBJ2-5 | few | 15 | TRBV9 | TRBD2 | TGTGCCAGCAGCGTAGGTTCTAGCGGGGGGGAGACCCAGTACTTC | CASSVGSSGGETQYF
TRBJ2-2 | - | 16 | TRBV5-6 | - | TGTGCCAGCAGCTTGGTAGGACAGCTCTTCACCGGGGAGCTGTTTTTT | CASSLVGQLFTGELFF
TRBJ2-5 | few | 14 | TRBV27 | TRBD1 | TGTGCCAGCAGAAGGACAGGGAAGGGGGAGACCCAGTACTTC | CASRRTGKGETQYF
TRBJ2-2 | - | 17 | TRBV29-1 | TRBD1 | TGCAGCGTTGAAGACCCCTACAGGGGAGAGAGCACCGGGGAGCTGTTTTTT | CSVEDPYRGESTGELFF
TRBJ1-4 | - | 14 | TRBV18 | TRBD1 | TGTGCCAGCTCACCGGGACAGGGAAATGAAAAACTGTTTTTT | CASSPGQGNEKLFF
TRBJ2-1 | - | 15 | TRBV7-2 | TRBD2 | TGTGCCAGCAGCTTAGAGGCAGCGGGACGCAATGAGCAGTTCTTC | CASSLEAAGRNEQFF
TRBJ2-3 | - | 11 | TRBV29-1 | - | TGCAGCGTTCCAAGGGGAGATACGCAGTATTTT | CSVPRGDTQYF